What follows is one TCR beta chain and its context. Despite likely unrecorded immune exposures, the donors were nominally healthy at the time of sampling. In the PCR, 60 Vbeta and 13 Jbeta primers were used. The method was immunoSEQ multiplex PCR; TCRdb's version includes in-frame clones alone and lacks a portion of them. The data hold roughly 220,000 clones, with 65% to 85% observed a single time. This sample is part of a study of cytomegalovirus exposure and HLA in healthy donors. There are 16 residues in the CDR3. V gave up 3 bases and J gave up 4 bases, with 16 bases separating them. The germline CDR1 and CDR2 sequences are KGHSH and LQKENI.

The V and J genes are TRBV18 and TRBJ2-1; TRBD1 might be the D (5 bases). The receptor was isolated from a man aged 50-59 years in good health and CMV-seronegative. The sequencing input was PBMCs. The CDR3, as DNA: TGTGCCAGCTCACCGACAGCTACGAATCTATACAATGAGCAGTTCTTC. This encodes CASSPTATNLYNEQFF.